The T cell receptor beta chain described here comes from a study of T-cell memory formation after mild COVID-19. As for the study in general: TCR clusters were mostly donor specific.

TCRdb ran MiXCR on the 5' RACE reads and lists one entry per CDR3 protein. The sample has approximately 210,000 distinct CDR3 sequences, roughly 30% seen once; the top ten hold about an eighth. Regarding the study as a whole: Later expanders leaned CD4+, whereas day 15 to 85 contracting clones were balanced CD4/CD8.

Concerning this clonotype itself: No antigen is known for it.

This TCR came from an adult woman who had mild COVID-19 (a few samples of this study predate the infection). Cell type and time point are not known. Sequenced: PBMCs or a T cell subset sorted from them (not recorded which).

The CDR3 spells CASSRPRQTNTGELFF. The CDR3 coding sequence is TGTGCCAGCAGCCGGCCGAGACAGACAAACACCGGGGAGCTGTTTTTT. This chain connects TRBV12-3 or TRBV12-4 to TRBJ2-2; possible D gene TRBD1, 5 bases. The CDR3 is 16 amino acids. Trimming removed 6 bases from V and 2 bases from J, with 16 bases in between.